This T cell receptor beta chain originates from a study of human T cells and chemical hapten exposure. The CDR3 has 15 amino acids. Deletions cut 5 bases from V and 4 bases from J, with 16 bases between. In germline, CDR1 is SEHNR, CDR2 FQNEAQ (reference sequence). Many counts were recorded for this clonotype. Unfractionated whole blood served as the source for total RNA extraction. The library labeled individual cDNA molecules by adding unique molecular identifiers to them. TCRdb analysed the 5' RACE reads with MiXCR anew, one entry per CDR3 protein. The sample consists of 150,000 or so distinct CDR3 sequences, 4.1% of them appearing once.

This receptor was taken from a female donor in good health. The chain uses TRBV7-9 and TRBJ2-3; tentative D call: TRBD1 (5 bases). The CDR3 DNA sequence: TGTGCCAGCAGCCCCAGGGCAGGGCGCGCAGATACGCAGTATTTT. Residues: CASSPRAGRADTQYF. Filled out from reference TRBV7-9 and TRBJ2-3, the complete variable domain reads DTGVSQNPRHKITKRGQNVTFRCDPISEHNRLYWYRQTLGQGPEFLTYFQNEAQLEKSRLLSDRFSAERPKGSFSTLEIQRTEQGDSAMYLCASSPRAGRADTQYFGPGTRLTVL.